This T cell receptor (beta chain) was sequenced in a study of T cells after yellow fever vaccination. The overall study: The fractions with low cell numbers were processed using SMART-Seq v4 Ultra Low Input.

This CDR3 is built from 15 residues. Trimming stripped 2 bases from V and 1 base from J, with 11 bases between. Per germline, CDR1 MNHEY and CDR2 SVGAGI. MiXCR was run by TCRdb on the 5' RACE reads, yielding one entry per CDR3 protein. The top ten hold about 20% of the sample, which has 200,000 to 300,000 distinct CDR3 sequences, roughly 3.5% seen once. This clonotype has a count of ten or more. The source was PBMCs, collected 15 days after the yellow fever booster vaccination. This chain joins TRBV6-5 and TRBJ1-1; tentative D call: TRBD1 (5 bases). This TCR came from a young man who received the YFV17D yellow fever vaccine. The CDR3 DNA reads TGTGCCAGCAGTTACCTTCCGGGGCCGAACACTGAAGCTTTCTTT. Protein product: CASSYLPGPNTEAFF.